The clone carrying this T cell receptor beta chain showed up just once. Its antigen is still unknown. Profiled with immunoSEQ multiplex PCR; TCRdb holds only in-frame clones, not every one. This sample carries 15,000 or so clones, about 89% of them seen once, and the ten largest clones take 27%. V lost 5 bases, J lost 8 bases, and 14 bases lay in between. The CDR3 extends over 13 amino acids. Germline loops: CDR1 SGHKS, CDR2 YYEKEE (reference sequence). These data belong to a study of T cells in localized non-small cell lung cancer. Whole-study findings and limits: Peak T cell clonality was found in uninvolved adjacent lung, exceeding tumor. Median detection of top 100 tumor clones in adjacent lung was approximately 50 clones.

This specimen was peripheral blood, taken before any cancer treatment. This TCR was recovered from a female donor older than 55 with stage III squamous cell lung carcinoma. The rearrangement uses TRBV5-5 and TRBJ2-1; D not certain. The CDR3 reads CASSSYTSDEQFF. In DNA form, the CDR3 reads TGTGCCAGCAGTTCTTATACCTCCGATGAGCAGTTCTTC. The complete variable domain, with remaining parts taken from reference TRBV5-5 and TRBJ2-1, reads DAGVTQSPTHLIKTRGQQVTLRCSPISGHKSVSWYQQVLGQGPQFIFQYYEKEERGRGNFPDRFSARQFPNYSSELNVNALLLGDSALYLCASSSYTSDEQFFGPGTRLTVL.